Listed below are T cell receptor beta chains from one sample, sequenced in a study of beta chain features in type 1 diabetes. This table comes from immunoSEQ multiplex PCR, and its TCRdb copy is limited to in-frame clones, with some not included. The sample lists some 60,000 clones, about 61% occurring once. Sequencing was done on a sample of Tregs from blood. Receptor source: a woman aged 18-29 years in good health. The CDR3 runs from the conserved cysteine through the conserved F or W. D genes are given only for firm matches.

TRBV29-1,TRBJ1-3,NA,CSVAGWRNTIYF
TRBV5-1,TRBJ2-7,NA,CASSLDPRGEQYF
TRBV18,TRBJ1-4,TRBD1,CASSPGTGGEKLFF
TRBV6-6,TRBJ2-1,TRBD1,CASSDRGDNEQFF
TRBV7-2,TRBJ2-3,TRBD1,CASSLQGASTDTQYF
TRBV6-6,TRBJ1-3,NA,CASIPVGGGSGNTIYF
TRBV5-1,TRBJ2-3,NA,CASSLLLRGLTDTQYF
TRBV27,TRBJ1-1,NA,CASTNPGGAEAFF
TRBV4-1,TRBJ1-2,TRBD1,CASSPGTGGNYGYTF
TRBV6-5,TRBJ1-2,NA,CASSLTGANYGYTF
TRBV6-5,TRBJ2-7,NA,CASSYGEGAYEQYF
TRBV2,TRBJ2-2,TRBD1,CASTLGGVGAGELFF
TRBV19,TRBJ2-5,TRBD2,CATSVGGTQETQYF
TRBV7-9,NA,TRBD1,CASRGTGTYEQYF
TRBV6-6,TRBJ1-2,NA,CASRKSETAHYGYTF
TRBV7-2,TRBJ2-1,NA,CASSQYQDEQFF
TRBV6-5,TRBJ2-3,TRBD2,CASSGLVADTQYF
TRBV10-3,TRBJ2-3,NA,CAISESQGTDTQYF
TRBV7-2,TRBJ2-7,NA,CASTNDWSYEQYF
TRBV30,TRBJ2-1,TRBD2,CAWSVLAGVVNEQFF
TRBV29-1,TRBJ2-5,NA,CSVELGGETQYF
TRBV7-9,TRBJ1-5,TRBD1,CASSPTDRGLRGNQPQHF
TRBV7-2,TRBJ1-5,NA,CASSPIPGIQPQHF
TRBV4-1,TRBJ2-4,TRBD1,CASSQAQQGLDIQYF
TRBV7-8,TRBJ1-4,TRBD1,CASSSAGQGEEKLFF
TRBV7-3,TRBJ2-1,TRBD2,CASSIRGQASGRNEQFF
TRBV6-1,TRBJ1-1,NA,CAHTSYTEAFF
TRBV19,TRBJ2-7,NA,CASSMGRNEQYF
TRBV7-7,TRBJ2-3,TRBD2,CASSPTSGGRGDTQYF
TRBV5-6,TRBJ2-1,TRBD2,CASSRLTSGSGYNEQFF
TRBV12-2,TRBJ2-7,NA,CASRLVSLGTRGPYEQYF
TRBV18,TRBJ1-1,TRBD1,CASSAGQLDTEAFF
TRBV7-9,TRBJ2-3,TRBD1,CASSPGQGAGDTQYF
TRBV18,TRBJ1-3,TRBD1,CASSPRTGATGNTIYF
TRBV4-2,TRBJ2-1,NA,CASSHSVLSYNEQFF
TRBV11-2,TRBJ2-5,NA,CASSLEQAQETQYF
TRBV11-1,TRBJ2-1,TRBD2,CASSLARRTSGKYLNEQFF
TRBV7-8,TRBJ1-3,NA,CASSPLLAGNTIYF
TRBV7-9,TRBJ1-1,NA,CASSPHLSENTEAFF
TRBV7-2,TRBJ2-3,NA,CASSSAMTDTQYF
TRBV6-5,TRBJ1-1,TRBD1,CASRRDRNTEAFF
TRBV5-4,TRBJ2-3,TRBD1,CASSLPGQGAQDTQYF
TRBV4-1,TRBJ2-2,NA,CASSPGGISNTGELFF
TRBV4-2,TRBJ1-2,NA,CASSQDGQRMLGYTF
TRBV4-3,TRBJ2-7,NA,CASSQDMNYNYEQYF
TRBV28,TRBJ2-1,TRBD2,CASRSGGTTQFF
TRBV5-1,TRBJ2-3,NA,CASSLQGMDTQYF
TRBV18,TRBJ1-3,NA,CASSPSGPGNTIYF
TRBV7-6,TRBJ2-3,NA,CASSPMGHSGTDTQYF
TRBV7-2,TRBJ2-7,TRBD1,CASSPGQGTYYEQYF